Detailed here is one TCR beta chain. The data derive from a study of blood T cell repertoires in COVID-19. On the study more broadly: Whether acute or convalescent, the COVID-19 samples came from the United States, Italy and Spain.

The V end lost 4 bases, the J end lost 4 bases, and 10 bases lay between the germline ends. In germline, CDR1 is SNHLY, CDR2 FYNNEI. The CDR3 sequence is 13 residues long. Assay used: immunoSEQ multiplex PCR; TCRdb lists only in-frame clones, some missing. The sample lists 95,000 to 150,000 clones; over 75% were seen once. The sequence was collected from a man in his sixties with acute or convalescent COVID-19. The sequenced sample was peripheral blood. This chain uses TRBV2 with TRBJ1-1; D is uncertain. The CDR3: CASSARFPTEAFF. The CDR3 DNA is TGTGCCAGCAGTGCCAGATTCCCCACTGAAGCTTTCTTT. Based on the CDR3 plus reference TRBV2 and TRBJ1-1, the full variable domain is EPEVTQTPSHQVTQMGQEVILRCVPISNHLYFYWYRQILGQKVEFLVSFYNNEISEKSEIFDDQFSVERPDGSNFTLKIRSTKLEDSAMYFCASSARFPTEAFFGQGTRLTVV.